Below are 10 T cell receptor beta chains sequenced from a single sample in a study of blood T cell repertoires in COVID-19. TCRdb keeps only in-frame clones here, not all; method: immunoSEQ multiplex PCR. Of some 350,000 clones in the sample, around nine tenths are singletons; the top ten hold 2.5% to 3.5%. Specimen: peripheral blood. The receptor set was obtained from a human donor in a cohort sampled during active COVID-19.

Regarding this clone: Within the sample, other DNA sequences also encode this same CDR3. The chain has TRBV10-3 and TRBJ2-3, with D possibly being TRBD2 (6 bases). The CDR3 extends over 14 amino acids. Trimming pared 3 bases from V and 2 bases from J, leaving 9 bases between. Germline lookup yields CDR1 ENHRY and CDR2 SYGVKD. The CDR3 loop reads CAISEGGVTDTQYF. Here the CDR3 DNA reads TGTGCCATCAGTGAAGGCGGGGTCACAGATACGCAGTATTTT.

V usage is TRBV30 and J usage is TRBJ2-7, with D tentatively TRBD1 (5 bases). Germline V CDR1 and CDR2: GTSNPN, SVGIG (reference sequence). Trimming pared 2 bases from V and 0 bases from J, leaving 8 bases between. CDR3 length equals 13 residues. This chain's CDR3 is CAWSFDSSYEQYF. CDR3 coding DNA: TGTGCCTGGAGTTTCGACAGCTCCTACGAGCAGTACTTC.

V is TRBV11-3 and J is TRBJ2-5; 8 bases line up with TRBD1. The CDR3 runs 13 residues. V gave up 3 bases and J gave up 7 bases; unmatched junction bases: 4. CDR1 is SGHNT, CDR2 YENEEA, per germline. The CDR3 coding sequence is TGTGCCAGCAGCTTCGACAGGGGCGGGACCCAGTACTTC. It codes for CASSFDRGGTQYF.

The rearrangement links TRBV4-1 to TRBJ2-4, with D maybe TRBD2 (6 bases). CDR1 is MGHRA, CDR2 YSYEKL, per germline. The CDR3 consists of 16 residues. V was pared by 3 bases and J by 2 bases, with 14 bases between. This CDR3 is CASSHGAGRSKNIQYF. For the CDR3, the DNA is TGCGCCAGCAGCCACGGGGCGGGGCGGTCCAAAAACATTCAGTACTTC.

The chain couples TRBV5-4 to TRBJ2-6; possible D gene TRBD1, 6 bases. Germline V gene sequence: CDR1 SGHNT, CDR2 YYREEE (reference sequence). The CDR3 extends over 16 amino acids. The V gene lost 0 bases and the J gene lost 4 bases, with 11 bases spanning the gap. The CDR3 protein is CASSLVRGSGANVLTF. The CDR3 DNA reads as TGTGCCAGCAGCTTGGTTAGGGGGAGCGGGGCCAACGTCCTGACTTTC.

The chain joins TRBV2 to TRBJ2-5, with 9 bases aligning to TRBD2. The germline gives CDR1 SNHLY, CDR2 FYNNEI. The CDR3 loop spans 15 amino acids. Germline trimming cut 0 bases from V and 5 bases from J; bases unmatched to any gene: 4. The chain's CDR3 is CASSEAAGGVETQYF. Written as DNA, the CDR3 is TGTGCCAGCAGTGAAGCGGCGGGAGGGGTGGAGACCCAGTACTTC.

This clone occurred once. The rearrangement links TRBV5-5 to TRBJ1-2; D is perhaps TRBD1 (5 bases). This CDR3 region has 16 residues. V was cut by 0 bases and J by 1 base, with 13 bases left in between. CDR1 and CDR2 from the germline V gene are SGHKS and YYEKEE (reference sequence). The CDR3 DNA reads as TGTGCCAGCAGCTTGGCGGGGCAGGGACTTAACTATGGCTACACCTTC. Translated, it gives CASSLAGQGLNYGYTF.

This chain links TRBV10-3 with TRBJ1-3; D may be TRBD1 (5 bases). The ends were cut back, 3 bases at V and 2 bases at J, with 8 bases in the middle. This CDR3 contains 14 residues. CDR1 is ENHRY, CDR2 SYGVKD, per germline. The CDR3 protein is CAISDRETGNTIYF. DNA of the CDR3: TGTGCCATCAGTGACAGGGAAACTGGAAACACCATATATTTT.

The chain links TRBV12-3 or TRBV12-4 to TRBJ1-2; tentative D call: TRBD1 (6 bases). The CDR3 spans 13 residues. V was shortened by 5 bases and J by 6 bases, with 13 bases between the two germline ends. The CDR3 DNA sequence: TGTGCCAGCAGTCTACGGACAGTGCATGGCTACACCTTC. Its translation: CASSLRTVHGYTF.

Of note for this clone: Other DNA sequences in the same sample also yield this CDR3. The chain has TRBV18 and TRBJ1-1; 7 positions agree with TRBD1. Unmatched junction bases numbered 2, after V lost 3 bases and J lost 1 base. The CDR3 length is 14 residues. Germline CDR1 reads KGHSH; CDR2 reads LQKENI. For the CDR3, the DNA is TGTGCCAGCTCACCGAGACAGGGGAACACTGAAGCTTTCTTT. Protein product: CASSPRQGNTEAFF.